The clone carrying this T cell receptor beta chain has only a few counts. What it binds is not known. The entry originates in a study of T cells in Graves' hyperthyroidism and ophthalmopathy. Overall study results and limits: A model using 13 V-J features told ophthalmopathy apart from stable hyperthyroidism.

The investigators amplified TCR beta CDR3 regions from RNA transcripts. A first-round RT-PCR of the TCR CDR3 used the HTBI primer set. TCRdb independently ran MiXCR on the multiplex PCR reads; one entry per CDR3 protein. Of fewer than 250,000 distinct CDR3 sequences detected, approximately 17% appear once; the ten largest clones hold 50%. This CDR3 region has 14 residues. V gave up 2 bases and J gave up 6 bases, with 15 bases separating them. Germline V gene data show CDR1 as DFQATT and CDR2 as SNEGSKA (reference sequence). The receptor's source is a man aged 50-59 years with Graves' hyperthyroidism. The chain has TRBV20-1 and TRBJ2-3; D may be TRBD2 (5 bases). Sequenced sample: blood. As DNA, the CDR3 is TGCAGTGCTAGATGGGTTACGGGAAAGGATACGCAGTATTTT. This translates into CSARWVTGKDTQYF.